Each of the 14 T cell receptor beta chains below was sequenced from the same sample in a study of blood T cell repertoires in COVID-19. Sequencing was performed with immunoSEQ multiplex PCR; in TCRdb, only in-frame clones are kept and a portion is missing. Of more than 110,000 clones in the sample, 65% to 90% were seen once. Material for sequencing was peripheral blood. Source of these receptors: a man aged 45 to 65 with acute or convalescent COVID-19.

This chain uses TRBV6-6 with TRBJ2-7; weak D call: TRBD2 (5 bases). The V end was cut by 6 bases, the J end by 1 base, with 10 bases between. The CDR3 is 13 residues long. Germline assignment: CDR1 MNHNY and CDR2 SVGAGI (reference sequence). The CDR3 DNA reads as TGTGCCAGCAGCCCGGGGTCGTCCTACGAGCAGTACTTC. Residues: CASSPGSSYEQYF.

Written as DNA, the CDR3 is TGCGCCAGCAGCTTGGTAGGGGAGGGTGGCTACACCTTC. The encoded protein is CASSLVGEGGYTF. V usage is TRBV5-1 and J usage is TRBJ1-2; TRBD1 is a possible D gene (5 bases). Per germline, CDR1 SGHRS and CDR2 YFSETQ. V shed 0 bases and J shed 7 bases, with 10 bases lying between them. This CDR3 is 13 amino acids long.

This chain joins TRBV29-1 and TRBJ1-1; D possibly corresponds to TRBD1 (6 bases). The CDR3 has 13 amino acids. V shed 7 bases and J shed 3 bases, with 15 bases lying between them. CDR1 is SQVTM, CDR2 ANQGSEA, per germline. DNA for the CDR3: TGCAGCGCTCCGACAGGACGACACACTGAAGCTTTCTTT. Amino acid sequence: CSAPTGRHTEAFF.

J is TRBJ1-3 and V is TRBV29-1; maybe TRBD1 (6 bases). V shed 6 bases and J shed 1 base, with 10 bases lying between them. Germline CDR1 and CDR2: SQVTM and ANQGSEA. This CDR3 spans 13 amino acids. The CDR3 DNA is TGCAGCGTAAGACAGGTTTCTGGAAACACCATATATTTT. It yields the protein CSVRQVSGNTIYF.

The V call is TRBV2, the J call TRBJ1-2, with TRBD1 identical over 10 bases. This CDR3 region has 13 residues. The V and J ends lost 6 bases and 8 bases, in that order; junction bases with no gene match: 6. The germline V gene encodes CDR1 SNHLY and CDR2 FYNNEI. The CDR3 sequence is CASSPTGGVGYTF. The CDR3 DNA sequence: TGTGCCAGCAGCCCGACAGGGGGCGTCGGCTACACCTTC.

V gene TRBV2 combines with J gene TRBJ1-2; D gene ambiguous. Trimming left V 7 bases short and J 5 bases short, with 8 bases between. Germline loops: CDR1 SNHLY, CDR2 FYNNEI. This CDR3 spans 11 amino acids. The CDR3 loop reads CASKLVYGYTF. The CDR3 nucleotides read TGTGCCAGCAAACTGGTATATGGCTACACCTTC.

V and J are TRBV5-1 and TRBJ1-1; D might be TRBD1 (5 bases). Germline CDR1 and CDR2: SGHRS and YFSETQ. The CDR3 runs to 16 residues. Trimming pared 4 bases from V and 1 base from J, leaving 17 bases between. CDR3 in DNA: TGCGCCAGCAGCATGATCGGGGGAGGTCGGAACACTGAAGCTTTCTTT. Translated, it gives CASSMIGGGRNTEAFF.

J is TRBJ1-2 and V is TRBV5-1; 10 positions agree with TRBD1. The trim removed 7 bases at V and 7 bases at J, leaving 7 bases unmatched. Germline values: CDR1 SGHRS, CDR2 YFSETQ. The CDR3 spans 13 residues. The CDR3 region is CASASGTGAGYTF. The CDR3 DNA reads as TGCGCCAGCGCCTCGGGGACAGGGGCTGGCTACACCTTC.

This clone occurred a few times. J is TRBJ2-1 and V is TRBV6-5; D is uncertain. This CDR3 contains 13 residues. Trimming took 6 bases from V and 4 from J, leaving 10 bases between them. Germline V gives CDR1 MNHEY, CDR2 SVGAGI. CDR3 DNA: TGTGCCAGCAGCCTTACAGATTACAATGAGCAGTTCTTC. It codes for CASSLTDYNEQFF.

This chain's CDR3 is CASSQQGNSPLHF. The DNA of the CDR3 is TGCGCCAGCAGCCAACAGGGGAATTCACCCCTCCACTTT. The rearrangement links TRBV4-1 to TRBJ1-6, with D tentatively TRBD1 (6 bases). The CDR3 extends over 13 amino acids. Germline loops: CDR1 MGHRA, CDR2 YSYEKL. Trimming pared 2 bases from V and 7 bases from J, leaving 6 bases between.

Written as DNA, the CDR3 is TGTGCCTGGAGGGACAGCCTCGACTATGGCTACACCTTC. Protein: CAWRDSLDYGYTF. This chain links TRBV30 with TRBJ1-2; D is possibly TRBD1 (6 bases). V gave up 3 bases and J gave up 3 bases, with 11 bases separating them. This CDR3 spans 13 amino acids. CDR1 is GTSNPN, CDR2 SVGIG, per germline (reference sequence).

The J gene is TRBJ2-5, the V gene TRBV19; 14 nucleotides match TRBD2. CDR1 and CDR2 (germline): LNHDA, SQIVND (reference sequence). V gave up 3 bases and J gave up 5 bases; unmatched junction bases: 2. This CDR3 is 15 amino acids long. CDR3 region: CASSMGTSGSETQYF. The DNA of the CDR3 is TGTGCCAGTAGTATGGGGACTAGCGGGAGCGAGACCCAGTACTTC.

The chain combines TRBV28 with TRBJ2-6; 8 positions match TRBD1. The germline V gene encodes CDR1 MDHEN and CDR2 SYDVKM. The CDR3 has 17 amino acids. V lost 5 bases and J lost 1; bases outside the gene matches: 7. This chain's CDR3 is CASSRGTGRSGANVLTF. CDR3 nucleotide sequence: TGTGCCAGCAGTCGCGGGACAGGTCGTTCTGGGGCCAACGTCCTGACTTTC.

V and J are TRBV7-9 and TRBJ2-6, with D unresolved. The CDR3 totals 17 residues. Germline V gene lookup returns CDR1 SEHNR and CDR2 FQNEAQ (reference sequence). Trimming took 2 bases from V and 1 from J, leaving 12 bases between them. CDR3 protein: CASSLWAGRSGANVLTF. In DNA form, the CDR3 reads TGTGCCAGCAGCTTATGGGCAGGCAGGTCTGGGGCCAACGTCCTGACTTTC. Drawing the rest from reference TRBV7-9 and TRBJ2-6, the complete variable domain is DTGVSQNPRHKITKRGQNVTFRCDPISEHNRLYWYRQTLGQGPEFLTYFQNEAQLEKSRLLSDRFSAERPKGSFSTLEIQRTEQGDSAMYLCASSLWAGRSGANVLTFGAGSRLTVL.